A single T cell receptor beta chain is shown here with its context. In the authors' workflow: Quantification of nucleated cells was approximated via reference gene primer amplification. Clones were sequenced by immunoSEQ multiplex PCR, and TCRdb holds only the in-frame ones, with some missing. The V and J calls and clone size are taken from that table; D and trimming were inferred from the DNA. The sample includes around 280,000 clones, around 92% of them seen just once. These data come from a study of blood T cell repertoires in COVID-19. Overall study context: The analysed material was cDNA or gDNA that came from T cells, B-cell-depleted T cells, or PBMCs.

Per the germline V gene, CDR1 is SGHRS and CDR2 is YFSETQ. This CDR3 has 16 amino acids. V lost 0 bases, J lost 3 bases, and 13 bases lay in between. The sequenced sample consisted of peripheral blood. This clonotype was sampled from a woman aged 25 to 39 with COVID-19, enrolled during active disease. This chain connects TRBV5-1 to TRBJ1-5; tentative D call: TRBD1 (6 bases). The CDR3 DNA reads TGCGCCAGCAGCTTGGCCGGACAGCACGACAATCAGCCCCAGCATTTT. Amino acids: CASSLAGQHDNQPQHF.